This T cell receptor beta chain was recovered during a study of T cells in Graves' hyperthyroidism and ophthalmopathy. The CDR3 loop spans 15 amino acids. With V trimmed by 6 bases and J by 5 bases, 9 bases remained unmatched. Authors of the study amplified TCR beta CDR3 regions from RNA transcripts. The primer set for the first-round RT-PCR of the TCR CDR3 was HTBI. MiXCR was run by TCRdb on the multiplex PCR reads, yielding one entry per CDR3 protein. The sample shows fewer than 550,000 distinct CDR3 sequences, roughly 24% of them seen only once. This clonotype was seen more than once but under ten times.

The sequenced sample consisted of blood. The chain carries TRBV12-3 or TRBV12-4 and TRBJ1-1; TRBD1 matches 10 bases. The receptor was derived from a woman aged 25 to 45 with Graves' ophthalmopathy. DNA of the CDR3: TGTGCCAGCAGCCCCCTGACAGGGGGCGGGACTGAAGCTTTCTTT. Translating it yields CASSPLTGGGTEAFF.